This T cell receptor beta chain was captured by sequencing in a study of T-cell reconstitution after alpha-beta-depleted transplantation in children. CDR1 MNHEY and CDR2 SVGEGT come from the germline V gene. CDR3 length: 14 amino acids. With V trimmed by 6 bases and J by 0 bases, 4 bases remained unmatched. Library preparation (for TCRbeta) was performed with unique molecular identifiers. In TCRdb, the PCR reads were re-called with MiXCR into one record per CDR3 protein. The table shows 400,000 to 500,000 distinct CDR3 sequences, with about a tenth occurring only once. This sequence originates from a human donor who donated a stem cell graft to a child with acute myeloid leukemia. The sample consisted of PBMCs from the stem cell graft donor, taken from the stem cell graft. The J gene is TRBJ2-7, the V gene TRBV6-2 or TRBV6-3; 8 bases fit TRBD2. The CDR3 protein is CASRNAGGSYEQYF. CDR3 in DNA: TGTGCCAGCAGAAACGCGGGGGGCTCCTACGAGCAGTACTTC.